Listed below are T cell receptor beta chains from one sample, sequenced in a study of OX40 agonist ivuxolimab in advanced cancers. Some clones are missing from TCRdb's copy, which holds only in-frame ones; the method was immunoSEQ multiplex PCR. The sample has more than 80,000 clones; roughly nine tenths are singletons. The specimen comprised CD4+ or CD8+ T cells sorted from blood, sampled in a trial of the OX40 agonist ivuxolimab. The receptors derive from an adult with an advanced solid tumor such as melanoma, head and neck, liver or kidney cancer. The CDR3 runs from the conserved cysteine through the conserved F or W. Fields, in order: clone size, J gene, V gene, D gene, CDR3 protein, CDR3 DNA. The D gene is left open where the match is weak. Expanded clones are given a class, and other clones once, few, many or no size at all.

>-|TRBJ1-1|TRBV5-1|-
CASSLPGLEAFF
TGCGCCAGCAGCTTGCCGGGGCTCGAAGCTTTCTTT
>-|TRBJ1-1|TRBV10-3|-
CAISESQFGSKPTEAFF
TGTGCCATCAGTGAGTCACAATTTGGGAGTAAGCCCACTGAAGCTTTCTTT
>-|TRBJ2-4|TRBV4-2|TRBD2
CASSQDQTGGSSTKNIQYF
TGTGCCAGCAGCCAAGATCAAACCGGGGGGTCATCTACCAAAAACATTCAGTACTTC
>-|TRBJ2-5|TRBV5-4|TRBD1
CASSSGQGGETQYF
TGTGCCAGCAGCTCGGGACAGGGTGGAGAGACCCAGTACTTC
>-|TRBJ1-2|TRBV28|-
CASSLLAPYGYTF
TGTGCCAGCAGTTTACTGGCACCCTATGGCTACACCTTC
>-|TRBJ1-5|TRBV6-5|-
CASSYKGNQPQHF
TGTGCCAGCAGTTACAAGGGGAATCAGCCCCAGCATTTT
>once|TRBJ1-5|TRBV7-2|-
CASSAGQGNQPQHF
TGTGCCAGCAGTGCGGGGCAGGGCAATCAGCCCCAGCATTTT
>-|TRBJ2-3|TRBV7-2|-
CASRNPGTDTQYF
TGTGCCAGCAGAAACCCAGGCACAGATACGCAGTATTTT
>-|TRBJ1-3|TRBV28|-
CASSSLVYGNTIYF
TGTGCCAGCAGTTCCCTGGTATATGGAAACACCATATATTTT
>-|TRBJ2-2|TRBV5-1|-
CASSLLGNTGELFF
TGCGCCAGCAGCTTGCTGGGGAACACCGGGGAGCTGTTTTTT
>-|TRBJ2-3|TRBV30|-
CAWSGASRADTQYF
TGTGCCTGGAGTGGGGCCTCGAGGGCAGATACGCAGTATTTT
>-|TRBJ1-4|TRBV7-2|-
CASSGDGLASEKLFF
TGTGCCAGCAGCGGAGATGGGTTGGCGAGTGAAAAACTGTTTTTT
>-|TRBJ2-5|TRBV15|TRBD1
CATSRDPGQQETQYF
TGTGCCACCAGCAGAGACCCGGGACAGCAAGAGACCCAGTACTTC
>-|TRBJ2-5|TRBV29-1|TRBD2
CSHRLAGETQYF
TGCAGCCACCGACTAGCGGGGGAGACCCAGTACTTC
>-|TRBJ2-7|TRBV25-1|TRBD1
CASSAGTGVYEQYF
TGTGCCAGCAGTGCCGGGACAGGGGTCTACGAGCAGTACTTC
>-|TRBJ1-5|TRBV19|-
CASSAGLVGNQPQHF
TGTGCCAGTAGTGCCGGACTGGTTGGCAATCAGCCCCAGCATTTT
>-|TRBJ2-1|TRBV4-3|TRBD1
CASSQESSGGGIFEQFF
TGCGCCAGCAGCCAAGAGTCTTCAGGGGGCGGTATTTTTGAGCAGTTCTTC
>-|TRBJ2-5|TRBV5-6|-
CASSLVRGWEETQYF
TGTGCCAGCAGCTTGGTTCGGGGATGGGAAGAGACCCAGTACTTC
>-|TRBJ1-1|TRBV7-2|-
CASSSSGISEAFF
TGTGCCAGCAGCTCATCAGGGATTTCTGAAGCTTTCTTT
>-|TRBJ1-2|TRBV27|-
CASSLSRVNYGYTF
TGTGCCAGCAGTTTATCCAGGGTTAACTATGGCTACACCTTC
>-|TRBJ1-1|TRBV20-1|-
CSVRDTEAFF
TGCAGTGTCCGGGACACTGAAGCTTTCTTT
>-|TRBJ1-1|TRBV5-5|-
CASSLLAGRAFF
TGTGCCAGCAGCTTGCTGGCAGGGCGGGCTTTCTTT
>-|TRBJ2-2|TRBV7-8|TRBD2
CASSLGSGVNTGELFF
TGTGCCAGCAGCTTAGGTAGCGGGGTGAACACCGGGGAGCTGTTTTTT
>-|TRBJ2-2|TRBV5-6|-
CASSLLPGELFF
TGTGCCAGCAGCTTACTACCCGGGGAGCTGTTTTTT
>-|TRBJ2-1|TRBV7-2|TRBD2
CASSWAALRGGYRDEQFF
TGTGCCAGCAGCTGGGCCGCATTGCGGGGGGGCTATCGCGATGAGCAGTTCTTC
>-|TRBJ2-7|TRBV7-8|-
CASSPREQGQGEQYF
TGTGCCAGCAGCCCTAGGGAGCAGGGGCAGGGCGAGCAGTACTTC
>-|TRBJ2-1|TRBV9|TRBD2
CASSPRGGAYNEQFF
TGTGCCAGCAGCCCGCGGGGGGGCGCCTACAATGAGCAGTTCTTC
>-|TRBJ2-1|TRBV19|-
CASSIRRDSYNEQFF
TGTGCCAGTAGTATCCGACGAGACTCCTACAATGAGCAGTTCTTC
>-|TRBJ2-5|TRBV30|-
CAWSVETLYQETQYF
TGTGCCTGGAGTGTAGAGACTTTGTACCAAGAGACCCAGTACTTC
>-|TRBJ1-5|TRBV6-1|-
CASNLRGGSNQPQHF
TGTGCCAGCAACTTAAGGGGGGGAAGCAATCAGCCCCAGCATTTT
>-|TRBJ2-7|TRBV7-2|-
CASSLGGGSTYEQYF
TGTGCCAGCAGCTTAGGGGGAGGCTCCACCTACGAGCAGTACTTC
>-|TRBJ1-4|TRBV28|TRBD1
CASRTGASEKLFF
TGTGCCAGCAGAACAGGGGCGTCTGAAAAACTGTTTTTT
>-|TRBJ2-1|TRBV7-3|TRBD2
CASSSTRLARRNEQFF
TGTGCCAGCAGCTCCACACGACTAGCTCGTAGGAATGAGCAGTTCTTC
>-|TRBJ2-7|TRBV7-6|-
CASQQGVGAGYEQYF
TGTGCCTCGCAACAGGGTGTAGGTGCGGGCTACGAGCAGTACTTC
>-|TRBJ2-1|TRBV12-5|-
CASGFGTEQFF
TGTGCTAGTGGTTTTGGGACAGAGCAGTTCTTC
>-|TRBJ1-5|TRBV18|TRBD1
CASSPTGQFNQPQHF
TGTGCCAGCTCACCAACGGGACAGTTCAATCAGCCCCAGCATTTT